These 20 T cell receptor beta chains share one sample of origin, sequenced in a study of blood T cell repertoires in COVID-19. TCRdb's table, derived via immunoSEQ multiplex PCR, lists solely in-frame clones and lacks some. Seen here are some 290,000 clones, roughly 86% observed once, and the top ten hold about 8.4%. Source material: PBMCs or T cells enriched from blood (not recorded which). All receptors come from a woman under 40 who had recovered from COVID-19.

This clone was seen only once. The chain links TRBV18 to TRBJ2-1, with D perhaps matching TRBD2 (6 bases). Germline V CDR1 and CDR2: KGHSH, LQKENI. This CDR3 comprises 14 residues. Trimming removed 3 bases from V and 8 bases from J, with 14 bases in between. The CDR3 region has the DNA TGTGCCAGCTCACCGGACGCGGGAAGGCATGAGCAGTTCTTC. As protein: CASSPDAGRHEQFF. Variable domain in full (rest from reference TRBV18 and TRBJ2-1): NAGVMQNPRHLVRRRGQEARLRCSPMKGHSHVYWYRQLPEEGLKFMVYLQKENIIDESGMPKERFSAEFPKEGPSILRIQQVVRGDSAAYFCASSPDAGRHEQFFGPGTRLTVL.

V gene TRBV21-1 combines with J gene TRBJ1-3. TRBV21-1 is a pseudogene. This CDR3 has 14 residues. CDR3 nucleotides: TGTGCCAGCGGCGGGTCCATCTCTGGAAACACCATATATTTT. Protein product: CASGGSISGNTIYF.

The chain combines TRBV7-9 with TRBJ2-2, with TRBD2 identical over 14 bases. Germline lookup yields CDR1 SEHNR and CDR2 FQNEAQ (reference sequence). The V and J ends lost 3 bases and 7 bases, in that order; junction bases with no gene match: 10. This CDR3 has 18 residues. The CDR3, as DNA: TGTGCCAGCAGCTTTTGGGCCGGGACTAGCGGGAGTATCGGGGAGCTGTTTTTT. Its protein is CASSFWAGTSGSIGELFF.

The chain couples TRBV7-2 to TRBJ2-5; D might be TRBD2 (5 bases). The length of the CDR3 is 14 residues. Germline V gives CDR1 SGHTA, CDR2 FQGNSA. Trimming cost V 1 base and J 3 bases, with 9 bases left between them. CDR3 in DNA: TGTGCCAGCAGCTTAGATCGAGGGAAAGAGACCCAGTACTTC. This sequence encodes CASSLDRGKETQYF.

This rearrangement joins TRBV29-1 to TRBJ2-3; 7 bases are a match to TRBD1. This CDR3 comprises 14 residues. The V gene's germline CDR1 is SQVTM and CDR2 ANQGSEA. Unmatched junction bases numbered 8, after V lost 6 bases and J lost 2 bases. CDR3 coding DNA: TGCAGCGTCTCGAAGACAGGGCCCACAGATACGCAGTATTTT. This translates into CSVSKTGPTDTQYF.

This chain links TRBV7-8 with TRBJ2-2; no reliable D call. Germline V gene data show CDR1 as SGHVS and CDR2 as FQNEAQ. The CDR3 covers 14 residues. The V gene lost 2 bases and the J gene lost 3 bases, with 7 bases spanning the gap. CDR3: CASSLFRDTGELFF. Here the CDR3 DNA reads TGTGCCAGCAGCTTATTCCGGGACACCGGGGAGCTGTTTTTT. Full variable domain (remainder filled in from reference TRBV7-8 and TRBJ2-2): GAGVSQSPRYKVAKRGQDVALRCDPISGHVSLFWYQQALGQGPEFLTYFQNEAQLDKSGLPSDRFFAERPEGSVSTLKIQRTQQEDSAVYLCASSLFRDTGELFFGEGSRLTVL.

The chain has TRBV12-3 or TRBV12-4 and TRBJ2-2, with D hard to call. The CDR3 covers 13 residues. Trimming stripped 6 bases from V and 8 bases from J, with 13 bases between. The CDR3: CASSNSLRGELFF. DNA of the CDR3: TGTGCCAGCAGCAACTCGTTACGGGGGGAGCTGTTTTTT.

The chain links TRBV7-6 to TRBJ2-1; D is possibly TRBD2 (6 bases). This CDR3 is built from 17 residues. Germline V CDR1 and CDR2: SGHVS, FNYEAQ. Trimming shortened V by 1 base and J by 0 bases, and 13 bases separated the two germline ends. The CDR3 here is CASSLVSSASSYNEQFF. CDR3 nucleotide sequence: TGTGCCAGCAGCTTAGTGTCTAGCGCGAGCTCCTACAATGAGCAGTTCTTC. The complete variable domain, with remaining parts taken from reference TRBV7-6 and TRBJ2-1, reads GAGVSQSPRYKVTKRGQDVALRCDPISGHVSLYWYRQALGQGPEFLTYFNYEAQQDKSGLPNDRFSAERPEGSISTLTIQRTEQRDSAMYRCASSLVSSASSYNEQFFGPGTRLTVL.

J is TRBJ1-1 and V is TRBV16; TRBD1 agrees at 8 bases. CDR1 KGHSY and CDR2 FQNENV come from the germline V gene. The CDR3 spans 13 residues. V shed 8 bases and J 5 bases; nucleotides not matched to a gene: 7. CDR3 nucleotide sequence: TGTGCCAGCGGACAGGGTTGGGGGACTGAAGCTTTCTTT. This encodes CASGQGWGTEAFF.

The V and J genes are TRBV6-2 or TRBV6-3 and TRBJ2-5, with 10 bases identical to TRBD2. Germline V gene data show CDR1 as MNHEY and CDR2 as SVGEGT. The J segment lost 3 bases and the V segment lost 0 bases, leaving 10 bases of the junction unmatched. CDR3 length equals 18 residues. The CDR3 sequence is CASSYSKSSGRREETQYF. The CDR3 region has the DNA TGTGCCAGCAGTTACTCGAAATCTAGCGGGAGACGGGAAGAGACCCAGTACTTC.

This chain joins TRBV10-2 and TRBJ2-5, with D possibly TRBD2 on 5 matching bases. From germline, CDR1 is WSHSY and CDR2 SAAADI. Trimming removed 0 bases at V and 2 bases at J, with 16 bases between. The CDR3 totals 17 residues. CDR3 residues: CASSESSVRGWQETQYF. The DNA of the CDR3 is TGCGCCAGCAGTGAGTCCTCGGTTCGGGGTTGGCAAGAGACCCAGTACTTC.

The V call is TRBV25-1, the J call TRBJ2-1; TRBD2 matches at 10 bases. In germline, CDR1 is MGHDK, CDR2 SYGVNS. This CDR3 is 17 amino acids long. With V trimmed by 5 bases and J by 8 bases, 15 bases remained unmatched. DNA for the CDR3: TGTGCCAGCAGTCGAGCTAGCGGGAGAGGTTTCTCAGATGAGCAGTTCTTC. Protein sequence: CASSRASGRGFSDEQFF.

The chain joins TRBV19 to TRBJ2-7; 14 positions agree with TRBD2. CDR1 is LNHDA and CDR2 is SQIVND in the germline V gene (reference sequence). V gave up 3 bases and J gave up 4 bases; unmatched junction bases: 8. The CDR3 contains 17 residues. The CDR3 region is CASSIGLAGGRGYEQYF. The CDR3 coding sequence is TGTGCCAGTAGTATCGGACTAGCGGGAGGCCGCGGGTACGAGCAGTACTTC.

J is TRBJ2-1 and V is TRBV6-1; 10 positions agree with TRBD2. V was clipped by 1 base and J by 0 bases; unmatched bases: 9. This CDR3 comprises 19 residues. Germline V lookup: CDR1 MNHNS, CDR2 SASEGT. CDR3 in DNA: TGTGCCAGCAGTGAAGTTGTAGCGGGAGGCTCCCCCTCCTACAATGAGCAGTTCTTC. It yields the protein CASSEVVAGGSPSYNEQFF.

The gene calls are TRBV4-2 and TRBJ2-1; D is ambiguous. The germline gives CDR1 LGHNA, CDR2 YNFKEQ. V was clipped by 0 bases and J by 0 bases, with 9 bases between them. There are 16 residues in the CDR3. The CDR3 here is CASSQDMRSSYNEQFF. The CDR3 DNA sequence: TGTGCCAGCAGCCAAGATATGAGAAGCTCCTACAATGAGCAGTTCTTC.

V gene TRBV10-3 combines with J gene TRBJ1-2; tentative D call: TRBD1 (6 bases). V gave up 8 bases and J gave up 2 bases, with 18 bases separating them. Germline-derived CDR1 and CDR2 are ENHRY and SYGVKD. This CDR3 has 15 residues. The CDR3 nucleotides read TGTGCCATCCCCCGGGACACAGGCATGAACTATGGCTACACCTTC. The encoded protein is CAIPRDTGMNYGYTF.

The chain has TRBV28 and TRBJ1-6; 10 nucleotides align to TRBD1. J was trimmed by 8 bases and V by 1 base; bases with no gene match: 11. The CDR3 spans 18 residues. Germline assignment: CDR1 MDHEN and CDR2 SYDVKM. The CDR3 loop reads CASSLSISGTGAYSPLHF. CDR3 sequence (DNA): TGTGCCAGCAGTTTATCTATTTCCGGGACAGGGGCCTATTCACCCCTCCACTTT. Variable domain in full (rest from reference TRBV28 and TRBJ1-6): DVKVTQSSRYLVKRTGEKVFLECVQDMDHENMFWYRQDPGLGLRLIYFSYDVKMKEKGDIPEGYSVSREKKERFSLILESASTNQTSMYLCASSLSISGTGAYSPLHFGNGTRLTVT.

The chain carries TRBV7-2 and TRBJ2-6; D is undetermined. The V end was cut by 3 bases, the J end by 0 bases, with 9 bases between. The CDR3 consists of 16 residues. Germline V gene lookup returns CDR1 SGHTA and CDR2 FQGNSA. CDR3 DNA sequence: TGTGCCAGCAGCTTTAGCCCAGTCTCTGGGGCCAACGTCCTGACTTTC. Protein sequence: CASSFSPVSGANVLTF.

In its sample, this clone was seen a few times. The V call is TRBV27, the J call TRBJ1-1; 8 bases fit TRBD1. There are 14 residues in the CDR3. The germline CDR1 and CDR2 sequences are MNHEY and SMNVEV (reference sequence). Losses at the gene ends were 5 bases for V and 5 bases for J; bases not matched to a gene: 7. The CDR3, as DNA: TGTGCCAGCAGTCCGCCCACAGGGGGGACTGAAGCTTTCTTT. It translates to CASSPPTGGTEAFF.

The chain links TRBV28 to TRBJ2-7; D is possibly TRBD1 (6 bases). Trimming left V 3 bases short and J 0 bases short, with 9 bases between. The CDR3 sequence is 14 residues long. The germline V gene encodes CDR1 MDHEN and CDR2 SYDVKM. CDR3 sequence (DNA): TGTGCCAGCAGTTTGACAGGAAGCTCCTACGAGCAGTACTTC. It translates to CASSLTGSSYEQYF.